This T cell receptor (beta chain) was observed in a study of OX40 agonist ivuxolimab in advanced cancers. On the study more broadly: Hepatocellular carcinoma, melanoma, renal cell or head and neck cancer affected the dose-escalation patients. Patients were 65% to 85% male with ages roughly 20 to 85, mean around 61. Three partial responders included one hepatocellular carcinoma patient and two cutaneous melanoma patients. Findings and caveats of the study: In the expanded peripheral T cells, antigen specificity was never determined.

TCRdb's copy holds only in-frame clones and misses some; the assay was immunoSEQ multiplex PCR. Of about 110,000 clones detected, roughly nine tenths appear once; the ten largest clones hold 0.27%. Germline V CDR1 and CDR2: SGDLS, YYNGEE. Trimming removed 0 bases from V and 4 bases from J, with 10 bases in between. CDR3 size: 15 residues. In the case of this clone: Its antigen is undetermined.

The chain couples TRBV9 to TRBJ2-2, with D perhaps TRBD2 (6 bases). This TCR was recovered from an adult with an advanced solid tumor such as melanoma, head and neck, liver or kidney cancer. Sequenced material: CD4+ or CD8+ T cells sorted from blood, taken in a trial of the OX40 agonist ivuxolimab. CDR3 protein: CASSVGGLTTGELFF. CDR3 nucleotides: TGTGCCAGCAGCGTAGGGGGACTCACCACCGGGGAGCTGTTTTTT.